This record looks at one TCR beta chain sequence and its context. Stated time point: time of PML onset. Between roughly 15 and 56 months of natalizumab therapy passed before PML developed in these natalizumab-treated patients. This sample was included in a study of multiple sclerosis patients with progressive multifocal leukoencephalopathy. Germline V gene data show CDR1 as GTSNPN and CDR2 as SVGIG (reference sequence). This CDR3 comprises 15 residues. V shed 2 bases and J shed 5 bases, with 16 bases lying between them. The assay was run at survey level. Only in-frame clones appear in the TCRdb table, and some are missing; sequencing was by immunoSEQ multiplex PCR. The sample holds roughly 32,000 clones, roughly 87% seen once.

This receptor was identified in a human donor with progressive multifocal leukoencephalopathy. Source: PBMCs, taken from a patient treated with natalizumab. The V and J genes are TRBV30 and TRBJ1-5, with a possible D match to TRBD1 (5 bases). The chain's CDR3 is CAWSRQGRSHQPQHF. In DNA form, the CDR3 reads TGTGCCTGGAGTCGCCAGGGTCGAAGCCATCAGCCCCAGCATTTT.